The T cell receptor (beta chain) under discussion was sequenced for a study of regulatory and conventional T cells in RAG deficiency. To note about this clone: Its cognate antigen is unknown.

Study-level findings and limits: Omenn patients showed >80% Treg-Tconv overlap and shorter CDR3 lengths.

Only in-frame clones appear in the TCRdb table, and some are missing; sequencing was by immunoSEQ multiplex PCR. Among around 31,000 clones listed, 75% to 90% were seen once. This CDR3 is built from 13 residues. J was trimmed by 3 bases and V by 8 bases; bases with no gene match: 4. Germline-derived CDR1 and CDR2 are SNHLY and FYNNEI. In addition, the sample was reused for a study of regulatory T cells. Turning to that study: Amplification used 52 TRBV primers and 13 TRBJ primers.

The TCR comes from a human donor in good health. The sample comprised CD8+ T cells sorted from blood. The gene calls are TRBV2 and TRBJ2-3; 8 nucleotides line up with TRBD2. As DNA, the CDR3 is TGTGCCAGCGAGCGGGGGAGAACAGATACGCAGTATTTT. Translating it yields CASERGRTDTQYF.